This T cell receptor (beta chain) was observed in a study of low-dose radiotherapy and immunotherapy resistance in tumors. Study background: Each fraction for Cohort 1 was 0.5 Gy, given every 2 weeks, and the total came to 6.5 Gy. Patients' oral aspirin dose was 300 mg daily across four cycles from cycle 1 day 1. A dose of 1 Gy per fraction every two weeks went to Cohort 2, totaling 13 Gy over 26 weeks.

Specified time point: after trial treatment. Indicated treatment: LDRT plus nivolumab, ipilimumab, low-dose cyclophosphamide and aspirin (RACIN trial). This clonotype came up a few times. First-strand cDNA relied on TRAV- and TRBV-specific primers spanning alpha and beta chains. The authors ran around 19 PCR cycles to amplify TCRs with a constant-region primer and V-primer adapter. Each CDR3 protein gets one entry after TCRdb re-called the reads with MiXCR. The sample lists fewer than 110,000 distinct CDR3 sequences; less than 25% were seen once. Looked up from germline, CDR1 is DFQATT and CDR2 is SNEGSKA (reference sequence). The ends were cut back, 6 bases at V and 1 base at J, with 12 bases in the middle. This CDR3 is 13 amino acids long.

This receptor was identified in a male donor with prostate cancer. The V and J genes are TRBV20-1 and TRBJ1-1, with TRBD1 as a possible D gene (5 bases). The material sequenced was PBMCs, taken after low-dose radiotherapy plus immunotherapy. CDR3 loop: CSAPREANTEAFF. The DNA for the CDR3 is TGCAGTGCCCCCAGGGAAGCGAACACTGAAGCTTTCTTT.